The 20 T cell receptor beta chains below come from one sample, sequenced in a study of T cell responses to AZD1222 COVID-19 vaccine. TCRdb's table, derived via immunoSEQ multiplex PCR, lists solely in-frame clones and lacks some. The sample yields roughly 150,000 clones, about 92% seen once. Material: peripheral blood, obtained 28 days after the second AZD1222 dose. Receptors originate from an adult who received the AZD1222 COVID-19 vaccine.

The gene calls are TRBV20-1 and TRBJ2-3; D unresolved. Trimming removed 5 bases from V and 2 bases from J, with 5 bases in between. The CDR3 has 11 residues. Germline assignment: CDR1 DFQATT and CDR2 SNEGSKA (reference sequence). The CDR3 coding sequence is TGCAGTGCTGGAAACACAGATACGCAGTATTTT. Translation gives CSAGNTDTQYF.

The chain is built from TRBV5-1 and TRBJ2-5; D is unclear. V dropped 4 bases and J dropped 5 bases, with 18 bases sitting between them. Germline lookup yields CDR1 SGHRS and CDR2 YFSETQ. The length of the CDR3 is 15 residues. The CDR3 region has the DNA TGCGCCAGCAGCGTTTCACCCGCGACGGCGGAGACCCAGTACTTC. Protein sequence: CASSVSPATAETQYF.

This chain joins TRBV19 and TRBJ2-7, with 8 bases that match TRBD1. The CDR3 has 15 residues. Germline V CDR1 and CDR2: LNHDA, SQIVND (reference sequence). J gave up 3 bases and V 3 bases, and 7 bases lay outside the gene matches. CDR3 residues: CASSIMAGGGYEQYF. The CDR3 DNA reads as TGTGCCAGTAGTATTATGGCAGGGGGCGGCTACGAGCAGTACTTC.

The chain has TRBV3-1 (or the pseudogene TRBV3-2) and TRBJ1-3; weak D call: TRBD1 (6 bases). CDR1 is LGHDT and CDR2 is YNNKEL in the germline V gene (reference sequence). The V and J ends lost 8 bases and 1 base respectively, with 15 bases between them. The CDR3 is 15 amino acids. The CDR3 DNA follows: TGTGCCAGCGGCAAGTGGGGGCCTTCTGGAAACACCATATATTTT. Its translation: CASGKWGPSGNTIYF.

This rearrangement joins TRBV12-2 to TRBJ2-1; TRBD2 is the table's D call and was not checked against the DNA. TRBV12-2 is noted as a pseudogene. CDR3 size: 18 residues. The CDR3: CASRLARPRGGAWNEQFF. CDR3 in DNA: TGTGCAAGTCGCTTAGCGCGACCGAGGGGGGGCGCTTGGAATGAGCAGTTCTTC.

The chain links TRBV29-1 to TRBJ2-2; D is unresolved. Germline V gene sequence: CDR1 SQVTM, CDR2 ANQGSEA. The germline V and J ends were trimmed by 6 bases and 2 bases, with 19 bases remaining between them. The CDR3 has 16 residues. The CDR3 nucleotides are TGCAGCGTCATGGTCGGATCCTCTCCCAACACCGGGGAGCTGTTTTTT. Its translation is CSVMVGSSPNTGELFF.

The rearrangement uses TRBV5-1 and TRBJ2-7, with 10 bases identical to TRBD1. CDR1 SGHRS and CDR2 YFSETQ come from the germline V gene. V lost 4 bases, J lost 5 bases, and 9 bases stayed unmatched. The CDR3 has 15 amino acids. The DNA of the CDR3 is TGCGCCAGCAGCCGTGCCCGGGGGACAGGGGACGAGCAGTACTTC. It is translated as CASSRARGTGDEQYF.

The CDR3 region has the DNA TGCGCCAGCAGCGGACAGGGAGGTGGTAATTCACCCCTCCACTTT. Translated, it gives CASSGQGGGNSPLHF. The chain recombines TRBV5-1 with TRBJ1-6; 8 bases map to TRBD1. Germline CDR1 and CDR2: SGHRS and YFSETQ. The CDR3 runs to 15 residues. V shed 4 bases, J shed 6 bases, and the junction held 6 bases outside the gene matches.

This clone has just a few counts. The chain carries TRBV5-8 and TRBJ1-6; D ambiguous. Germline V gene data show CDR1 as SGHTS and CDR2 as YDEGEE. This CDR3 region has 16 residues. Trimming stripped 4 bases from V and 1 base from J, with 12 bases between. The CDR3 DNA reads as TGTGCCAGCAGCCCCGTTTTTCGGTCCTATAATTCACCCCTCCACTTT. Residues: CASSPVFRSYNSPLHF.

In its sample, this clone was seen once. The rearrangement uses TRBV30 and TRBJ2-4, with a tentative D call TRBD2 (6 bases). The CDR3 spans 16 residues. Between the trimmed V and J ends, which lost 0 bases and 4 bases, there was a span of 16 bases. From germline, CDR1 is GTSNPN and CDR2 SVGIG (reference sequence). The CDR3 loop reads CAWSVQKSGGKNIQYF. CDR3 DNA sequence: TGTGCCTGGAGTGTACAAAAGAGCGGAGGGAAAAACATTCAGTACTTC.

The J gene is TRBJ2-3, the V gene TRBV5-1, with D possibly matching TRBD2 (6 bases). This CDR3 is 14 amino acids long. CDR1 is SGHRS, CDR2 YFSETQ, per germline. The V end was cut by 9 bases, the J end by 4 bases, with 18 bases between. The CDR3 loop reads CATRTPGGADTQYF. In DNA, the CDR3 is TGCGCCACCCGGACGCCCGGCGGGGCAGATACGCAGTATTTT.

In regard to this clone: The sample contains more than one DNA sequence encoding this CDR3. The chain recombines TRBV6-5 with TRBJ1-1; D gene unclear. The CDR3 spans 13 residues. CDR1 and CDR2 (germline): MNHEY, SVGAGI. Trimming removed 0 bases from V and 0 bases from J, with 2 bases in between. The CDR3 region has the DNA TGTGCCAGCAGTTACTCTCTGAACACTGAAGCTTTCTTT. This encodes CASSYSLNTEAFF.

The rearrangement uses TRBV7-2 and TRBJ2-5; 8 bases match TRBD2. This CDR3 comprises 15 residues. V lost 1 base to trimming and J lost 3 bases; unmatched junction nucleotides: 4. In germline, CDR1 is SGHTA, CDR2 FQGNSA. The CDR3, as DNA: TGTGCCAGCAGCTTAGAGGGACTAGTTAAAGAGACCCAGTACTTC. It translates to CASSLEGLVKETQYF.

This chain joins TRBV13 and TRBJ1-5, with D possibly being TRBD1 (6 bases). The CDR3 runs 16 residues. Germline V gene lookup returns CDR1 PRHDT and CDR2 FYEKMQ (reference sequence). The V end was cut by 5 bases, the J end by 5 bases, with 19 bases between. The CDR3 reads CASSLKVGGGDQPQHF. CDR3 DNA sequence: TGTGCCAGCAGCCTCAAGGTGGGAGGGGGGGATCAGCCCCAGCATTTT.

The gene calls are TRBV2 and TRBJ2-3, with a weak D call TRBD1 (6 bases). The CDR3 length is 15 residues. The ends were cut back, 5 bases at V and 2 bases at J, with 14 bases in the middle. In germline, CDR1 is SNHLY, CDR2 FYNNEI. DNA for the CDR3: TGTGCCAGCAGTCCATCAGGGGCCAACACAGATACGCAGTATTTT. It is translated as CASSPSGANTDTQYF.

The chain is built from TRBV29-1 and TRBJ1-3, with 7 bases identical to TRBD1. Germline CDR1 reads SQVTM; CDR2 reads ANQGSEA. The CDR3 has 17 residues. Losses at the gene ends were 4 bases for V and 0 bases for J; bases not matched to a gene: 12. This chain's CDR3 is CSVVSLGGQDSGNTIYF. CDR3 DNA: TGCAGCGTTGTATCCCTAGGAGGACAGGACTCTGGAAACACCATATATTTT.

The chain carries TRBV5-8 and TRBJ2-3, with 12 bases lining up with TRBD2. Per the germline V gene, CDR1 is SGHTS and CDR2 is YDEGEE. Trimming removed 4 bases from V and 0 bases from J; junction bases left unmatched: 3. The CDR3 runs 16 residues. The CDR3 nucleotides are TGTGCCAGCAGCCTCGGACTAGCGGGAAGCACAGATACGCAGTATTTT. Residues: CASSLGLAGSTDTQYF.

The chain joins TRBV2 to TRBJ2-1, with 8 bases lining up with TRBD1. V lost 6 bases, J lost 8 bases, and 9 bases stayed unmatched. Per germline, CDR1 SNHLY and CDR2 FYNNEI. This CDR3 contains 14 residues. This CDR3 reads CASSGQGVFYEQFF. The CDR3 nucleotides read TGTGCCAGCAGCGGACAGGGAGTGTTTTATGAGCAGTTCTTC.

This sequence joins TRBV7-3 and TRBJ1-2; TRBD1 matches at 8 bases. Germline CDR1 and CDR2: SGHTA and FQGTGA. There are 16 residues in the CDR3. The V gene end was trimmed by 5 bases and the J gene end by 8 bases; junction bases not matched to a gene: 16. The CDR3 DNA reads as TGTGCCAGCAGCCCCTCGGGGACAGGCTACTATGGGGGCTACACCTTC. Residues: CASSPSGTGYYGGYTF.

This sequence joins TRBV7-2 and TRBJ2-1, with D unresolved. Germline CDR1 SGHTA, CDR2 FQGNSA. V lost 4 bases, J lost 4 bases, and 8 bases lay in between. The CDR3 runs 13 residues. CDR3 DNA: TGTGCCAGCAGCTCAACAGTTTACAATGAGCAGTTCTTC. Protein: CASSSTVYNEQFF.